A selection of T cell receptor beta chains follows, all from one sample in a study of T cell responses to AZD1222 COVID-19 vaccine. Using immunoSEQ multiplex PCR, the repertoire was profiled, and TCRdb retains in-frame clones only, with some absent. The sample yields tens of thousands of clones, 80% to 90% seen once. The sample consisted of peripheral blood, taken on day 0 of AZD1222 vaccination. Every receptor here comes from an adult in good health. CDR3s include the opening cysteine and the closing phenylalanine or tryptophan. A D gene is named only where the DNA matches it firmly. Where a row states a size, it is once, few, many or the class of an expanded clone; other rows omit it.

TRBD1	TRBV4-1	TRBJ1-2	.	TGCGCCAGCAGCCCTTTGGACAGGGGGTATGGCTACACCTTC	CASSPLDRGYGYTF
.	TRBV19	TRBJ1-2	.	TGTGCCAGTAGTTTCAAGGGGCAGAACTATGGCTACACCTTC	CASSFKGQNYGYTF
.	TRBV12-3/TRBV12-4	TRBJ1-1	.	TGTGCCAGCAGTTTTCAGGCGAACACTGAAGCTTTCTTT	CASSFQANTEAFF
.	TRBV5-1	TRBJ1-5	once	TGCGCCAGCAGCCCCGACAGTAATCAGCCCCAGCATTTT	CASSPDSNQPQHF
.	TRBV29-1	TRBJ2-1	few	TGCAGCGTTGTGGAAATACTCTACAATGAGCAGTTCTTC	CSVVEILYNEQFF
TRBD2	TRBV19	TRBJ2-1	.	TGTGCCAGTAGTGCCAGAGAAGGACTAGCGGTTCCCTACAATGAGCAGTTCTTC	CASSAREGLAVPYNEQFF
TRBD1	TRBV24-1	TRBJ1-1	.	TGTGCCACCAGTGACCGGACAGGGTGGCACACTGAAGCTTTCTTT	CATSDRTGWHTEAFF
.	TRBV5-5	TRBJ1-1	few	TGTGCCAGCAGCTTGACCGCGCACACTGAAGCTTTCTTT	CASSLTAHTEAFF
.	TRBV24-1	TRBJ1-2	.	TGTGCCACCAGTAAGGAGGGAGACAGATTCTATGGCTACACCTTC	CATSKEGDRFYGYTF
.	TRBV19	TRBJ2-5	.	TGTGCCAGTAGTCTGGATCAAGAGACCCAGTACTTC	CASSLDQETQYF
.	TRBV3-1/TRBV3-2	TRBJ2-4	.	TGTGCCAGCAGCCAGGGGGGTCCAGCCAAAAACATTCAGTACTTC	CASSQGGPAKNIQYF